The 10 T cell receptor beta chains below were found in one sample sequenced in a study of regulatory T cells in long-lasting Graves disease. Researchers made TCR beta libraries by using iRepertoire HTBI primers and running Arm-PCR on CDR3 regions. MiXCR, applied by TCRdb to the multiplex PCR reads, yields one record per CDR3 protein. The top ten hold 35% to 55% of the sample, which has 700,000 or so distinct CDR3 sequences, around 30% seen once. Regarding time point: persistent/refractory GD, antithyroid drugs over 5 years with positive TRAb. The TCR library used RNA extracted from PBMCs. Sequenced here: peripheral blood mononuclear cells (PBMCs), sampled when the disease was refractory, from a patient treated with antithyroid drugs. These receptor sequences come from a female donor with Graves disease.

This clonotype showed up many times. The chain joins TRBV28 to TRBJ2-7, with 8 bases matching TRBD2. Germline V CDR1 and CDR2: MDHEN, SYDVKM. Trimming removed 1 base from V and 9 bases from J; junction bases left unmatched: 8. CDR3 length: 14 residues. CDR3 nucleotide sequence: TGTGCCAGCAGTTTATATAGCGGGGTCGTAGTGCAGTACTTC. Its translation: CASSLYSGVVVQYF.

In this sample, this clonotype turned up a few times. This chain joins TRBV5-1 and TRBJ1-2; TRBD1 aligns across 8 bases. The CDR3 has 15 amino acids. The ends lost 4 bases at V and 5 bases at J; junction bases unmatched: 10. Per the germline V gene, CDR1 is SGHRS and CDR2 is YFSETQ. In DNA, the CDR3 is TGCGCCAGCAGCGTGGGGACAGGCGAGCAGTATGGCTACACCTTC. As protein: CASSVGTGEQYGYTF.

This clonotype has a count of ten or more. This chain links TRBV7-9 with TRBJ2-5; 11 nucleotides agree with TRBD2. The CDR3 covers 15 residues. The trim removed 6 bases at V and 4 bases at J, leaving 7 bases unmatched. CDR1 and CDR2 (germline): SEHNR, FQNEAQ (reference sequence). The CDR3 is CASSTTSGRGETQYF. The CDR3 region has the DNA TGTGCCAGCAGTACCACTAGCGGGAGAGGAGAGACCCAGTACTTC.

V usage is TRBV19 and J usage is TRBJ1-2; D is unclear. The ends were cut back, 11 bases at V and 7 bases at J, with 20 bases in the middle. There are 13 residues in the CDR3. Germline CDR1 LNHDA, CDR2 SQIVND (reference sequence). The CDR3 spells CASKKSGITGYTF. In DNA form, the CDR3 reads TGTGCCTCAAAGAAGTCAGGAATCACTGGCTACACCTTC.

Many counts were recorded for this clonotype. V and J are TRBV20-1 and TRBJ2-7; 7 bases are a match to TRBD2. Unmatched junction bases numbered 8, after V lost 6 bases and J lost 3 bases. The CDR3 runs to 13 residues. CDR1 DFQATT and CDR2 SNEGSKA come from the germline V gene (reference sequence). Written as DNA, the CDR3 is TGCAGTGCGACGTATCCTAGCGGCTACGAGCAGTACTTC. As protein: CSATYPSGYEQYF.

Notes on this clonotype: Because it lacks the conserved phenylalanine or tryptophan at the end, this CDR3 is likely a read error. The chain has TRBV11-2 and TRBJ2-7; TRBD2 agrees at 11 bases. Per the germline V gene, CDR1 is SGHAT and CDR2 is FQNNGV. CDR3 size: 15 residues. The V segment lost 5 bases and the J segment 3 bases; nucleotides outside the gene matches: 6. The CDR3 DNA reads TGTGCCAGCAGCCATACTAGCGGGAGTGGCTACGAGCAGTACTAC. This sequence encodes CASSHTSGSGYEQYY.

This clonotype was seen a handful of times. The chain employs TRBV9 and TRBJ1-2; no firm D call. V was shortened by 4 bases and J by 4 bases, with 14 bases between the two germline ends. Per germline, CDR1 SGDLS and CDR2 YYNGEE. This CDR3 is built from 14 residues. CDR3 sequence reads: CASSPEGGSYGYTF. DNA for the CDR3: TGTGCCAGCAGCCCCGAGGGCGGATCCTATGGCTACACCTTC.

In its sample, this clonotype was seen a few times. The chain uses TRBV6-1 and TRBJ2-7; 9 positions match TRBD2. Trimming removed 6 bases from V and 3 bases from J; junction bases left unmatched: 12. There are 16 residues in the CDR3. Germline V gives CDR1 MNHNS, CDR2 SASEGT. CDR3 amino acids: CASRERLADKNYEQYF. The CDR3 DNA sequence: TGTGCCAGCAGGGAACGACTAGCGGATAAAAACTACGAGCAGTACTTC.

The chain couples TRBV5-1 to TRBJ2-7, with 7 bases fitting TRBD2. J lost 1 base, V lost 0 bases, and 7 bases had no gene match. Germline V CDR1 and CDR2: SGHRS, YFSETQ. The CDR3 has 16 amino acids. CDR3 DNA sequence: TGCGCCAGCAGCTTGGTTCGTCTAGCGGAATCCTACGAGCAGTACTTC. It codes for CASSLVRLAESYEQYF.

The chain recombines TRBV6-5 with TRBJ1-1; perhaps TRBD1 as D (5 bases). CDR3 length: 14 residues. V was pared by 0 bases and J by 5 bases, with 10 bases between. Germline V CDR1 and CDR2: MNHEY, SVGAGI. CDR3 in DNA: TGTGCCAGCAGTTACTCTATTCGGGGGACTGAAGCTTTCTTT. This gives the protein CASSYSIRGTEAFF.